This T cell receptor beta chain was obtained from a study of regulatory T cells in long-lasting Graves disease. CDR3 regions were amplified by Arm-PCR using iRepertoire HTBI primers to build TCR beta libraries. TCRdb analysed the multiplex PCR reads with MiXCR anew, one entry per CDR3 protein. The sample holds about 440,000 distinct CDR3 sequences; 15% to 20% are singletons and the top ten take about 10%. As for time point: newly diagnosed GD, antithyroid drugs for less than 3 months. RNA extracted from PBMCs served as the sequencing template. This clonotype was picked up many times. Its antigen is unidentified. Trimming stripped 5 bases from V and 2 bases from J, with 10 bases between. The length of the CDR3 is 13 residues. Germline assignment: CDR1 SGHTA and CDR2 FQGNSA. Whole-study findings and limits: Sample size was small, which may have lowered accuracy.

Another study also made use of these data, one on T cells in Graves' hyperthyroidism and ophthalmopathy. As that study records: Researchers defined stable Graves' hyperthyroidism as no ophthalmopathy progression within 18 months. Hyperthyroidism, newly diagnosed and lasting under 2 months, affected patients aged 18 to 65. The blood repertoire included most of the expanded thyroid clonotypes above 0.001.

This clonotype was sampled from a woman aged 25 to 45 with Graves disease. This chain links TRBV7-2 with TRBJ2-7, with unresolved D. This specimen was peripheral blood mononuclear cells (PBMCs), taken at new diagnosis, from a patient treated with antithyroid drugs. For the CDR3, the DNA is TGTGCCAGCAGCCCGTCCTCCCCCTACGAGCAGTACTTC. It specifies CASSPSSPYEQYF.